Each of the 19 T cell receptor beta chains below was sequenced from the same sample in a study of blood T cell repertoires in COVID-19 (dated by TCRdb to about 2020). The method was the immunoSEQ multiplex PCR assay. This immuneACCESS table, as held by TCRdb, lists in-frame sequences with V and J called but not all clones. Of the missing ones, under half trace to an unresolved V gene in checked studies; the others have no known cause. Here the sample has a few hundred thousand clones; approximately 81% occur a single time. The top ten hold under 8% of the sample. The specimen sequenced was PBMCs or T cells enriched from blood (not recorded which). These receptors were taken from a woman in her forties or fifties who had been exposed to COVID-19.

This clone appeared a single time. The rearrangement joins TRBV10-3 to TRBJ2-3, with 9 bases that match TRBD2. The ends lost 0 bases at V and 2 bases at J; junction bases unmatched: 9. CDR1 is ENHRY and CDR2 is SYGVKD in the germline V gene. The CDR3 spans 18 residues. The CDR3, as DNA: TGTGCCATCAGTGAGTCGAAGGCTAGCGGGATTTACACAGATACGCAGTATTTT. It specifies CAISESKASGIYTDTQYF.

The chain has TRBV5-1 and TRBJ1-6; weak D call: TRBD1 (5 bases). CDR1 and CDR2 (germline): SGHRS, YFSETQ. The CDR3 is 15 residues long. V was cut by 4 bases and J by 3 bases, with 11 bases left in between. The CDR3 protein is CASSMTAFYNSPLHF. The DNA of the CDR3 is TGCGCCAGCAGCATGACAGCCTTCTATAATTCACCCCTCCACTTT.

The V and J genes are TRBV28 and TRBJ1-6; D gene unclear. Trimming pared 3 bases from V and 7 bases from J, leaving 7 bases between. This CDR3 has 13 residues. The germline V gene encodes CDR1 MDHEN and CDR2 SYDVKM. The CDR3 loop is CASSLSRNSPLHF. DNA of the CDR3: TGTGCCAGCAGTTTGTCGAGGAATTCACCCCTCCACTTT.

J is TRBJ2-3 and V is TRBV4-1; the D gene is possibly TRBD2 (7 bases). The germline V and J ends were trimmed by 5 bases and 1 base, with 19 bases remaining between them. CDR3 size: 17 residues. The germline gives CDR1 MGHRA, CDR2 YSYEKL. CDR3 amino acids: CASSTLRTGGRTDTQYF. CDR3 sequence (DNA): TGCGCCAGCAGCACCTTGCGAACGGGGGGCCGCACAGATACGCAGTATTTT.

The J gene is TRBJ1-1, the V gene TRBV19, with D hard to call. The CDR3 loop spans 11 amino acids. Trimming took 10 bases from V and 3 from J, leaving 9 bases between them. Germline CDR1 LNHDA, CDR2 SQIVND (reference sequence). CDR3 amino acids: CATRLYTEAFF. The CDR3 DNA reads as TGTGCCACCAGGCTCTACACTGAAGCTTTCTTT.

The chain couples TRBV4-3 to TRBJ1-5, with D perhaps TRBD1 (5 bases). Germline CDR1 is LGHNA and CDR2 is YSLEER. The CDR3 runs 16 residues. V was shortened by 0 bases and J by 4 bases, with 13 bases between the two germline ends. CDR3 residues: CASSQEADKWNQPQHF. The DNA of the CDR3 is TGCGCCAGCAGCCAAGAGGCGGACAAGTGGAATCAGCCCCAGCATTTT.

This sequence joins TRBV12-3 or TRBV12-4 and TRBJ1-1, with D tentatively TRBD1 (6 bases). Trimming removed 7 bases from V and 2 bases from J, with 8 bases in between. The CDR3 length is 12 residues. The CDR3 region is CASNRENTEAFF. The CDR3 DNA reads TGTGCCAGCAACAGGGAAAACACTGAAGCTTTCTTT.

This clone was seen more than once but under ten times. The CDR3 DNA follows: TGTGCCAGCAGCTTTTCGGGGGGGGATACGCAGTATTTT. This sequence encodes CASSFSGGDTQYF. J is TRBJ2-3 and V is TRBV7-2, with 8 bases identical to TRBD2. With V trimmed by 3 bases and J by 6 bases, 2 bases remained unmatched. Germline V lookup: CDR1 SGHTA, CDR2 FQGNSA. The CDR3 covers 13 residues. Full variable domain (remainder filled in from reference TRBV7-2 and TRBJ2-3): GAGVSQSPSNKVTEKGKDVELRCDPISGHTALYWYRQSLGQGLEFLIYFQGNSAPDKSGLPSDRFSAERTGGSVSTLTIQRTQQEDSAVYLCASSFSGGDTQYFGPGTRLTVL.

V and J are TRBV6-5 and TRBJ2-3, with D hard to call. CDR1 is MNHEY, CDR2 SVGAGI, per germline. V gave up 0 bases and J gave up 7 bases, with 14 bases separating them. The CDR3 loop spans 15 amino acids. CDR3 sequence: CASSYSRLVPYTQYF. The CDR3 DNA follows: TGTGCCAGCAGTTACTCACGCCTAGTTCCCTATACGCAGTATTTT.

A few counts support this clone. The chain employs TRBV4-1 and TRBJ2-1; TRBD2 matches 9 bases. V trimming: 4 bases; J trimming: 3 bases; junction bases outside the gene matches: 7. Germline V gene lookup returns CDR1 MGHRA and CDR2 YSYEKL. The CDR3 length is 16 residues. CDR3 loop: CASSRSGTSSYNEQFF. In nucleotides, the CDR3 is TGCGCCAGCAGCCGTTCCGGGACTAGCAGCTACAATGAGCAGTTCTTC.

The chain uses TRBV28 and TRBJ1-2, with D tentatively TRBD1 (5 bases). Deletions cut 1 base from V and 8 bases from J, with 14 bases between. The CDR3 covers 14 residues. Germline CDR1 and CDR2: MDHEN and SYDVKM. CDR3 in amino acids: CASSLYGRGYGYTF. Written as DNA, the CDR3 is TGTGCCAGCAGTTTATACGGGAGGGGTTACGGCTACACCTTC.

V is TRBV3-1 (or the pseudogene TRBV3-2) and J is TRBJ2-2; 8 nucleotides line up with TRBD1. With V trimmed by 3 bases and J by 4 bases, 1 base remained unmatched. There are 14 residues in the CDR3. The germline CDR1 and CDR2 sequences are LGHDT and YNNKEL (reference sequence). The CDR3 coding sequence is TGTGCCAGCAGCCACACAGGGGGCACCGGGGAGCTGTTTTTT. Translating gives CASSHTGGTGELFF.

The chain links TRBV6-1 to TRBJ1-6, with D perhaps TRBD1 (5 bases). The V end was cut by 1 base, the J end by 9 bases, with 13 bases between. Germline-derived CDR1 and CDR2 are MNHNS and SASEGT. The CDR3 spans 15 residues. In DNA form, the CDR3 reads TGTGCCAGCAGTGAAGACCTGAGCCAGGGTTCACCCCTCCACTTT. Protein: CASSEDLSQGSPLHF.

J is TRBJ2-2 and V is TRBV9, with 8 bases matching TRBD1. The V gene's germline CDR1 is SGDLS and CDR2 YYNGEE. The CDR3 runs to 18 residues. V lost 0 bases, J lost 0 bases, and 7 bases stayed unmatched. CDR3 in amino acids: CASSVEGTGSANTGELFF. CDR3 sequence (DNA): TGTGCCAGCAGCGTAGAGGGGACAGGTTCCGCGAACACCGGGGAGCTGTTTTTT.

The chain joins TRBV19 to TRBJ2-1, with 16 nucleotides matching TRBD2. Germline lookup yields CDR1 LNHDA and CDR2 SQIVND (reference sequence). J gave up 8 bases and V 3 bases, and 13 bases lay outside the gene matches. The CDR3 spans 19 residues. CDR3 sequence reads: CASSMFHRGLAGGPDEQFF. In nucleotides, the CDR3 is TGTGCCAGTAGTATGTTTCATAGGGGACTAGCGGGGGGGCCCGATGAGCAGTTCTTC.

The rearrangement links TRBV10-1 to TRBJ2-2; D gene unclear. This CDR3 is 13 amino acids long. CDR1 is WNHNN, CDR2 SYGVQD, per germline (reference sequence). V shed 8 bases and J shed 2 bases, with 9 bases lying between them. The CDR3 bases are TGCGCCAGCTCACACAGAAACACCGGGGAGCTGTTTTTT. Its protein product is CASSHRNTGELFF.

The chain has TRBV19 and TRBJ2-4; 7 positions agree with TRBD1. Germline CDR1 is LNHDA and CDR2 is SQIVND (reference sequence). V lost 5 bases and J lost 7; bases outside the gene matches: 8. The CDR3 contains 14 residues. DNA for the CDR3: TGTGCCAGTAGTTTCCCGGGACAGTCCAACATTCAGTACTTC. It specifies CASSFPGQSNIQYF.

The V and J genes are TRBV6-5 and TRBJ2-5; 10 nucleotides line up with TRBD2. Germline CDR1 and CDR2: MNHEY and SVGAGI. Unmatched junction bases numbered 2, after V lost 7 bases and J lost 0 bases. The CDR3 loop spans 14 amino acids. The CDR3 reads CASKRGGYQETQYF. The DNA for the CDR3 is TGTGCCAGCAAGCGGGGGGGGTACCAAGAGACCCAGTACTTC.

The table lists this clone with a count of one. This chain connects TRBV24-1 to TRBJ1-5, with 7 bases matching TRBD1. The CDR3 has 15 residues. V trimming: 9 bases; J trimming: 3 bases; junction bases outside the gene matches: 10. Germline V gene data show CDR1 as KGHDR and CDR2 as SFDVKD. The DNA of the CDR3 is TGTGCCACCCAGGAGGGGGCATTACCCAATCAGCCCCAGCATTTT. Translation: CATQEGALPNQPQHF.